This passage covers 32 T cell receptor beta chains from one sample sequenced in a study of blood T cell repertoires in COVID-19. The protocol was immunoSEQ multiplex PCR, while the TCRdb copy is restricted to in-frame clones and leaves out a portion. The table records tens of thousands of clones, about nine tenths of them present only once. Sample: peripheral blood. All receptors derive from a woman older than 75 with acute or convalescent COVID-19.

This sequence joins TRBV6-2 or TRBV6-3 and TRBJ1-1, with D perhaps matching TRBD1 (5 bases). Per germline, CDR1 MNHEY and CDR2 SVGEGT. The CDR3 loop spans 16 amino acids. Deletions cut 2 bases from V and 1 base from J, with 14 bases between. The CDR3 here is CASSYGGGPPNTEAFF. The CDR3 DNA follows: TGTGCCAGCAGTTACGGGGGAGGTCCGCCGAACACTGAAGCTTTCTTT.

V and J are TRBV3-1 (or the pseudogene TRBV3-2) and TRBJ1-3; no clear D. V was cut by 2 bases and J by 0 bases, with 2 bases left in between. The CDR3 covers 13 residues. The germline V gene encodes CDR1 LGHDT and CDR2 YNNKEL (reference sequence). CDR3 region: CASSQHSGNTIYF. The CDR3 DNA reads TGTGCCAGCAGCCAACACTCTGGAAACACCATATATTTT.

The chain employs TRBV4-2 and TRBJ2-6; D remains unclear. The CDR3 loop spans 12 amino acids. CDR1 LGHNA and CDR2 YNFKEQ come from the germline V gene. V was pared by 8 bases and J by 0 bases, with 2 bases between. In nucleotides, the CDR3 is TGTGCCAGCCGCTCTGGGGCCAACGTCCTGACTTTC. It translates to CASRSGANVLTF.

The count of this clone is one. The V call is TRBV5-4, the J call TRBJ2-1; 7 nucleotides line up with TRBD1. The CDR3 has 15 amino acids. Unmatched junction bases numbered 7, after V lost 3 bases and J lost 4 bases. Germline V gene lookup returns CDR1 SGHNT and CDR2 YYREEE (reference sequence). As DNA, the CDR3 is TGTGCCAGCAGCTCCGGGACAGACCCTTACAATGAGCAGTTCTTC. Amino acids: CASSSGTDPYNEQFF.

J is TRBJ2-7 and V is TRBV7-2; D uncertain. CDR1 SGHTA and CDR2 FQGNSA come from the germline V gene. V was cut by 2 bases and J by 6 bases, with 14 bases left in between. The CDR3 consists of 14 residues. This chain's CDR3 is CASSLSKNGAEQYF. The CDR3 DNA is TGTGCCAGCAGCTTAAGTAAGAACGGAGCCGAGCAGTACTTC.

In its sample, this clone was seen once. This chain connects TRBV19 to TRBJ1-6; 7 bases fit TRBD1. This CDR3 has 17 residues. Germline V lookup: CDR1 LNHDA, CDR2 SQIVND (reference sequence). The V and J ends lost 3 bases and 5 bases, in that order; junction bases with no gene match: 10. CDR3: CASSISGGVWNNSPLHF. CDR3 DNA: TGTGCCAGTAGTATTTCAGGGGGAGTGTGGAATAATTCACCCCTCCACTTT. The whole variable domain, filled in from reference TRBV19 and TRBJ1-6, reads DGGITQSPKYLFRKEGQNVTLSCEQNLNHDAMYWYRQDPGQGLRLIYYSQIVNDFQKGDIAEGYSVSREKKESFPLTVTSAQKNPTAFYLCASSISGGVWNNSPLHFGNGTRLTVT.

This sequence joins TRBV9 and TRBJ2-3; maybe TRBD2 (6 bases). The CDR3 length is 15 residues. V dropped 0 bases and J dropped 6 bases, with 14 bases sitting between them. Germline V gene sequence: CDR1 SGDLS, CDR2 YYNGEE. The CDR3 loop is CASSVVGGAMDTQYF. The CDR3 DNA reads TGTGCCAGCAGCGTAGTTGGAGGGGCCATGGATACGCAGTATTTT.

The V and J genes are TRBV7-9 and TRBJ1-3, with a possible D match to TRBD1 (6 bases). The germline CDR1 and CDR2 sequences are SEHNR and FQNEAQ (reference sequence). The V end lost 5 bases, the J end lost 3 bases, and 11 bases lay between the germline ends. The CDR3 covers 14 residues. CDR3 coding DNA: TGTGCCAGCAGCCTGACAGGATATGGAAACACCATATATTTT. Its protein product is CASSLTGYGNTIYF.

This chain joins TRBV30 and TRBJ1-4; TRBD1 is a possible D gene (5 bases). Germline V CDR1 and CDR2: GTSNPN, SVGIG (reference sequence). This CDR3 region has 14 residues. Trimming left V 2 bases short and J 6 bases short, with 13 bases between. The CDR3 sequence is CAWSRSDTYEKLFF. CDR3 sequence (DNA): TGTGCCTGGAGTCGTTCGGACACTTATGAAAAACTGTTTTTT.

This clone came up a few times. This chain links TRBV7-2 with TRBJ1-6; D gene ambiguous. CDR3 length: 15 amino acids. Trimming left V 5 bases short and J 9 bases short, with 17 bases between. Per germline, CDR1 SGHTA and CDR2 FQGNSA. The CDR3 DNA follows: TGTGCCAGCAGCCCGGAGGATTTTTTATTTTCACCCCTCCACTTT. Its protein is CASSPEDFLFSPLHF.

The chain links TRBV19 to TRBJ2-2; D is possibly TRBD2 (6 bases). From germline, CDR1 is LNHDA and CDR2 SQIVND (reference sequence). This CDR3 contains 14 residues. The V end was cut by 6 bases, the J end by 1 base, with 9 bases between. CDR3 DNA sequence: TGTGCCAGTAGGCTAGCGCGGAACACCGGGGAGCTGTTTTTT. This gives the protein CASRLARNTGELFF. The whole variable domain, remainder taken from reference TRBV19 and TRBJ2-2, is DGGITQSPKYLFRKEGQNVTLSCEQNLNHDAMYWYRQDPGQGLRLIYYSQIVNDFQKGDIAEGYSVSREKKESFPLTVTSAQKNPTAFYLCASRLARNTGELFFGEGSRLTVL.

The chain recombines TRBV7-7 with TRBJ2-1; no clear D. With 1 base removed from V and 2 bases from J, the gap between germline ends came to 12 bases. CDR3 length: 16 amino acids. Germline V CDR1 and CDR2: SSHAT, FNYEAQ (reference sequence). CDR3 sequence (DNA): TGTGCCAGCAGCTTAGAATTCTTAGCCACCTACAATGAGCAGTTCTTC. This translates into CASSLEFLATYNEQFF.

The chain has TRBV27 and TRBJ1-1, with D unclear. The germline V and J ends were trimmed by 1 base and 1 base, with 4 bases remaining between them. CDR1 MNHEY and CDR2 SMNVEV come from the germline V gene (reference sequence). This CDR3 is 13 amino acids long. The CDR3 region is CASSLFRNTEAFF. The CDR3, as DNA: TGTGCCAGCAGTTTATTCCGGAACACTGAAGCTTTCTTT.

The V and J genes are TRBV4-1 and TRBJ2-1; 8 nucleotides match TRBD1. The V gene's germline CDR1 is MGHRA and CDR2 YSYEKL. The CDR3 consists of 17 residues. The junction had 4 bases not matched to a gene; V was cut back by 0 bases and J by 0 bases. The CDR3 sequence is CASSQDPTGGSYNEQFF. The CDR3 nucleotides are TGCGCCAGCAGCCAAGATCCCACAGGGGGCTCCTACAATGAGCAGTTCTTC.

The chain couples TRBV6-2 or TRBV6-3 to TRBJ2-5; 8 positions agree with TRBD2. This CDR3 has 17 amino acids. Germline V lookup: CDR1 MNHEY, CDR2 SVGEGT. The V segment lost 4 bases and the J segment 5 bases; nucleotides outside the gene matches: 15. For the CDR3, the DNA is TGTGCCAGCAGTTCTCCTTTGGAGCGGGAGAGGTCCGAGACCCAGTACTTC. Protein sequence: CASSSPLERERSETQYF.

The chain combines TRBV6-2 or TRBV6-3 with TRBJ1-5; tentative D call: TRBD1 (6 bases). CDR3 length equals 15 residues. V lost 6 bases to trimming and J lost 0 bases, with 12 bases between them. The germline V gene encodes CDR1 MNHEY and CDR2 SVGEGT. The CDR3 nucleotides are TGTGCCAGCAGCGGACAGCCTTATAGCAATCAGCCCCAGCATTTT. Translating gives CASSGQPYSNQPQHF.

This clone showed up just a few times. The rearrangement uses TRBV6-2 or TRBV6-3 and TRBJ2-1; no clear D. The germline CDR1 and CDR2 sequences are MNHEY and SVGEGT. With 2 bases removed from V and 1 base from J, the gap between germline ends came to 12 bases. The CDR3 contains 16 residues. CDR3 in DNA: TGTGCCAGCAGTTACCGCTCGCAGGTTTCCTACAATGAGCAGTTCTTC. Its translation is CASSYRSQVSYNEQFF.

This clone was seen a handful of times. J is TRBJ1-1 and V is TRBV3-1 (or the pseudogene TRBV3-2); TRBD1 agrees at 7 bases. Looked up from germline, CDR1 is LGHDT and CDR2 is YNNKEL (reference sequence). Unmatched junction bases numbered 5, after V lost 6 bases and J lost 7 bases. The CDR3 covers 12 residues. CDR3 DNA sequence: TGTGCCAGCAGTCTAAACAGGGGTGAAGCTTTCTTT. Translated: CASSLNRGEAFF.

This chain connects TRBV3-1 (or the pseudogene TRBV3-2) to TRBJ1-1; no clear D. This CDR3 comprises 14 residues. Trimming cost V 4 bases and J 1 base, with 10 bases left between them. Germline V lookup: CDR1 LGHDT, CDR2 YNNKEL (reference sequence). The DNA of the CDR3 is TGTGCCAGCAGCCCCCGACCAGGGAACACTGAAGCTTTCTTT. This gives the protein CASSPRPGNTEAFF.

This rearrangement joins TRBV19 to TRBJ2-1, with TRBD1 matching 8 bases. The length of the CDR3 is 16 residues. In germline, CDR1 is LNHDA, CDR2 SQIVND (reference sequence). V gave up 0 bases and J gave up 2 bases; unmatched junction bases: 3. CDR3 DNA: TGTGCCAGTAGTATAGATCACAGGGGGACCTACAATGAGCAGTTCTTC. This codes for CASSIDHRGTYNEQFF.

V is TRBV5-5 and J is TRBJ2-7; 8 nucleotides match TRBD2. Germline V CDR1 and CDR2: SGHKS, YYEKEE (reference sequence). The CDR3 has 15 residues. The V gene end was trimmed by 0 bases and the J gene end by 3 bases; junction bases not matched to a gene: 5. The CDR3 DNA sequence: TGTGCCAGCAGCTTGGGGCTAGCGGGCGTCTACGAGCAGTACTTC. It yields the protein CASSLGLAGVYEQYF.

In this sample, this clone turned up once. The chain carries TRBV18 and TRBJ2-3; D remains unclear. The CDR3 consists of 13 residues. Per the germline V gene, CDR1 is KGHSH and CDR2 is LQKENI. V dropped 5 bases and J dropped 2 bases, with 8 bases sitting between them. CDR3 in amino acids: CASSSRHTDTQYF. CDR3 in DNA: TGTGCCAGCTCAAGCCGACACACAGATACGCAGTATTTT.

This chain joins TRBV5-1 and TRBJ2-5; the match to TRBD2 covers 8 bases. This CDR3 spans 15 amino acids. Per germline, CDR1 SGHRS and CDR2 YFSETQ. V lost 0 bases and J lost 1; bases outside the gene matches: 2. The CDR3 loop reads CASSLGLAGQETQYF. In DNA form, the CDR3 reads TGCGCCAGCAGCTTGGGGCTAGCGGGCCAAGAGACCCAGTACTTC.

This rearrangement joins TRBV5-1 to TRBJ2-1; 11 bases are a match to TRBD2. The junction had 2 bases not matched to a gene; V was cut back by 4 bases and J by 2 bases. This CDR3 contains 15 residues. From germline, CDR1 is SGHRS and CDR2 YFSETQ. CDR3 protein: CASSRGLAAYNEQFF. The CDR3 region has the DNA TGCGCCAGCAGCCGGGGACTAGCGGCCTACAATGAGCAGTTCTTC.

This clone was found once. This rearrangement joins TRBV6-2 or TRBV6-3 to TRBJ1-1, with TRBD1 matching 8 bases. V trimming: 5 bases; J trimming: 4 bases; junction bases outside the gene matches: 0. CDR1 and CDR2 from the germline V gene are MNHEY and SVGEGT. The CDR3 sequence is 12 residues long. CDR3 in amino acids: CASSTGGTEAFF. The CDR3 region has the DNA TGTGCCAGCAGTACAGGGGGCACTGAAGCTTTCTTT.

The genes are TRBV5-5 and TRBJ1-1; D not certain. Trimming left V 0 bases short and J 0 bases short, with 6 bases between. Germline-derived CDR1 and CDR2 are SGHKS and YYEKEE (reference sequence). The CDR3 has 14 residues. As DNA, the CDR3 is TGTGCCAGCAGCTTGGGTAACTTGAACACTGAAGCTTTCTTT. Amino acid sequence: CASSLGNLNTEAFF.

This sequence joins TRBV18 and TRBJ2-2; possibly TRBD1 for D (6 bases). The CDR3 runs to 16 residues. CDR1 and CDR2 from the germline V gene are KGHSH and LQKENI. The V and J ends lost 2 bases and 0 bases respectively, with 10 bases between them. The chain's CDR3 is CASSPDRRTNTGELFF. The CDR3 DNA reads TGTGCCAGCTCACCAGACAGGCGAACGAACACCGGGGAGCTGTTTTTT.

This clone was seen only once. V is TRBV19 and J is TRBJ2-1, with D perhaps matching TRBD2 (5 bases). V gave up 0 bases and J gave up 5 bases, with 11 bases separating them. CDR3 length: 15 residues. Germline V lookup: CDR1 LNHDA, CDR2 SQIVND (reference sequence). CDR3 sequence reads: CASSIEASLNNEQFF. DNA of the CDR3: TGTGCCAGTAGTATAGAGGCTAGCCTTAACAATGAGCAGTTCTTC.

The sample holds a few counts of this clone. This CDR3 reads CASSPGGSYYEQYF. As DNA, the CDR3 is TGTGCCAGCAGCCCCGGCGGGAGCTATTACGAGCAGTACTTC. V is TRBV7-6 and J is TRBJ2-7, with TRBD2 identical over 7 bases. CDR1 SGHVS and CDR2 FNYEAQ come from the germline V gene. The junction had 8 bases not matched to a gene; V was cut back by 5 bases and J by 4 bases. The CDR3 extends over 14 amino acids.

The table lists this clone with a count of one. The J gene is TRBJ2-7, the V gene TRBV5-6; 7 positions match TRBD1. With V trimmed by 7 bases and J by 4 bases, 5 bases remained unmatched. The CDR3 spans 12 residues. Germline CDR1 and CDR2: SGHDT and YYEEEE. CDR3 region: CASDRVGYEQYF. DNA of the CDR3: TGTGCCAGCGACAGGGTAGGATACGAGCAGTACTTC.

The chain carries TRBV14 and TRBJ2-7; TRBD1 matches at 8 bases. CDR1 SGHDN and CDR2 FVKESK come from the germline V gene. Trimming at V came to 0 bases and at J to 4 bases, leaving 11 bases not matched to a gene. CDR3 length: 17 amino acids. CDR3 in DNA: TGTGCCAGCAGCCAAGATCGGTTCAGGGGGCGAAGATACGAGCAGTACTTC. It codes for CASSQDRFRGRRYEQYF. The entire variable domain, with the rest obtained from reference TRBV14 and TRBJ2-7, is as follows: EAGVTQFPSHSVIEKGQTVTLRCDPISGHDNLYWYRRVMGKEIKFLLHFVKESKQDESGMPNNRFLAERTGGTYSTLKVQPAELEDSGVYFCASSQDRFRGRRYEQYFGPGTRLTVT.

This sequence joins TRBV6-5 and TRBJ2-7, with TRBD1 matching over 11 bases. The junction had 5 bases not matched to a gene; V was cut back by 2 bases and J by 5 bases. Per the germline V gene, CDR1 is MNHEY and CDR2 is SVGAGI. The CDR3 is 15 residues long. The CDR3 region has the DNA TGTGCCAGCAGTTACATGGACAGGGGGCACGACGAGCAGTACTTC. Its translation is CASSYMDRGHDEQYF.